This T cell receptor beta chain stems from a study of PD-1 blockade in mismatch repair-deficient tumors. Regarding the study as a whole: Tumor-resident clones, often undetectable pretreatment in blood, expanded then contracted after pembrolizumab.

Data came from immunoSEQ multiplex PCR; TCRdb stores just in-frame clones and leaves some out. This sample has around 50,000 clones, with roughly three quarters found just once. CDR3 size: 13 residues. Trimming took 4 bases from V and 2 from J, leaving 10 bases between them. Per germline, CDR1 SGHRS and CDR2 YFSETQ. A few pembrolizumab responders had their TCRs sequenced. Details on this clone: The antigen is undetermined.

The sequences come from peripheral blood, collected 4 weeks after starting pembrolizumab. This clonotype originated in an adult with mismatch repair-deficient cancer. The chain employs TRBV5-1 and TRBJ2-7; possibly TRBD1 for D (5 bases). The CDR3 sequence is CASSLGHPYEQYF. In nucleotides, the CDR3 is TGCGCCAGCAGCCTAGGACACCCCTACGAGCAGTACTTC.